What follows describes a single T cell receptor beta chain. The data originate from a study of blood T cell repertoires in COVID-19. The wider study: Nucleic acid was either cDNA or gDNA, and it came from T cells, B-cell-depleted T cells, or PBMCs.

In the study's own analysis: Reference gene primer amplification yielded estimated nucleated cell counts. Clones were sequenced by immunoSEQ multiplex PCR, and TCRdb holds only the in-frame ones, with some missing. The DNA gave D and trimming, while V, J and clone size come from that table. The sample includes roughly 170,000 clones, approximately 87% of them seen just once. In Seattle, patients joined the study during active infection and were tracked longitudinally. CDR1 is SGHVS and CDR2 is FQNEAQ in the germline V gene. The CDR3 is 16 residues long. With 5 bases clipped from V and 4 bases from J, the junction kept 9 bases outside the gene matches.

The sequence derives from a woman in her 70s with COVID-19, enrolled during active disease. Sequenced input: peripheral blood. The chain has TRBV7-8 and TRBJ2-1; 9 bases are shared with TRBD1. In DNA form, the CDR3 reads TGTGCCAGCAGCCACACAGGGGGCGCGACTTACAATGAGCAGTTCTTC. Protein: CASSHTGGATYNEQFF.